The 20 T cell receptor beta chains in this list originate from one sample, sequenced in a study of early T cells in non-severe SARS-CoV-2 infection. TCRdb used MiXCR to reprocess the 5' RACE reads, holding one entry per CDR3 protein. The table records tens of thousands of distinct CDR3 sequences, approximately 10% of them present only once. The source material was whole blood, sampled at baseline. The receptors stem from an adult who was a healthcare worker with PCR-confirmed SARS-CoV-2 infection or an uninfected control (not recorded which).

Only a few counts were recorded for this clonotype. The chain carries TRBV5-1 and TRBJ2-5; D is ambiguous. This CDR3 region has 12 residues. Trimming cost V 7 bases and J 3 bases, with 10 bases left between them. From germline, CDR1 is SGHRS and CDR2 YFSETQ. The CDR3 DNA sequence: TGCGCCAGCGGGCACGGAAAAGAGACCCAGTACTTC. It encodes CASGHGKETQYF.

This clonotype was detected only a few times. The CDR3 DNA reads as TGTGCCAGTAGTAGTCGACAGCCCACGAACACCGGGGAGCTGTTTTTT. This gives the protein CASSSRQPTNTGELFF. V usage is TRBV19 and J usage is TRBJ2-2; a possible D gene is TRBD1 (5 bases). This CDR3 is built from 16 residues. The V and J ends lost 4 bases and 0 bases respectively, with 12 bases between them. In germline, CDR1 is LNHDA, CDR2 SQIVND (reference sequence).

The sample holds many counts of this clonotype. The chain has TRBV24-1 and TRBJ1-1; unclear D gene. CDR1 and CDR2 from the germline V gene are KGHDR and SFDVKD. The CDR3 sequence is 14 residues long. The V end was cut by 5 bases, the J end by 8 bases, with 17 bases between. The CDR3 sequence: CATSGSAEALEAFF. The CDR3 DNA is TGTGCCACCAGTGGGAGCGCTGAGGCCCTAGAAGCTTTCTTT.

This clonotype was seen more than once but under ten times. The rearrangement joins TRBV20-1 to TRBJ2-1; perhaps TRBD2 as D (7 bases). CDR1 and CDR2 from the germline V gene are DFQATT and SNEGSKA (reference sequence). The CDR3 spans 13 residues. The V and J ends lost 4 bases and 8 bases respectively, with 15 bases between them. The CDR3 protein is CSAIAGARDEQFF. CDR3 nucleotide sequence: TGCAGTGCTATCGCGGGGGCTAGAGATGAGCAGTTCTTC.

This clonotype occurred a few times. The chain carries TRBV27 and TRBJ1-1, with 9 bases identical to TRBD1. CDR1 MNHEY and CDR2 SMNVEV come from the germline V gene (reference sequence). J lost 8 bases, V lost 2 bases, and 6 bases had no gene match. The CDR3 loop spans 14 amino acids. CDR3 region: CASSLRTGEQEAFF. CDR3 nucleotides: TGTGCCAGCAGTTTACGGACAGGGGAACAGGAAGCTTTCTTT.

This chain links TRBV11-2 with TRBJ2-7; tentative D call: TRBD2 (5 bases). The CDR3 extends over 16 amino acids. With 0 bases removed from V and 4 bases from J, the gap between germline ends came to 16 bases. The V gene's germline CDR1 is SGHAT and CDR2 FQNNGV. The CDR3 DNA reads TGTGCCAGCAGCTTAGACCTTGGATCTCCGGGGTACGAGCAGTACTTC. Translating it yields CASSLDLGSPGYEQYF.

The chain has TRBV7-9 and TRBJ2-6; D perhaps matches TRBD1 (6 bases). CDR3 size: 16 residues. Germline V gene lookup returns CDR1 SEHNR and CDR2 FQNEAQ (reference sequence). Trimming left V 5 bases short and J 2 bases short, with 13 bases between. The CDR3 region is CASSLQAGAGANVLTF. The CDR3 DNA reads TGTGCCAGCAGCCTACAAGCAGGGGCTGGGGCCAACGTCCTGACTTTC.

This clonotype was seen a few times. The chain employs TRBV2 and TRBJ1-5; no definite D call. Germline V CDR1 and CDR2: SNHLY, FYNNEI. V dropped 2 bases and J dropped 2 bases, with 7 bases sitting between them. The CDR3 loop spans 14 amino acids. Here the CDR3 DNA reads TGTGCCAGCAGTGAACGGGTTGGCAATCAGCCCCAGCATTTT. Protein product: CASSERVGNQPQHF. Full variable domain (missing parts from reference TRBV2 and TRBJ1-5): EPEVTQTPSHQVTQMGQEVILRCVPISNHLYFYWYRQILGQKVEFLVSFYNNEISEKSEIFDDQFSVERPDGSNFTLKIRSTKLEDSAMYFCASSERVGNQPQHFGDGTRLSIL.

The chain carries TRBV9 and TRBJ2-3; 7 positions agree with TRBD1. This CDR3 region has 13 residues. Germline V lookup: CDR1 SGDLS, CDR2 YYNGEE. Losses at the gene ends were 3 bases for V and 6 bases for J; bases not matched to a gene: 4. This chain's CDR3 is CASSGQGRDTQYF. The CDR3 DNA sequence: TGTGCCAGCAGCGGACAGGGCCGGGATACGCAGTATTTT.

There are a few counts of this clonotype. The chain employs TRBV5-1 and TRBJ2-3, with D perhaps TRBD1 or TRBD2 (6 bases each). The length of the CDR3 is 17 residues. The V gene's germline CDR1 is SGHRS and CDR2 YFSETQ. The ends were cut back, 0 bases at V and 0 bases at J, with 14 bases in the middle. CDR3 sequence reads: CASSLVAGGRSTDTQYF. The CDR3 DNA is TGCGCCAGCAGCTTGGTAGCCGGGGGCCGGAGCACAGATACGCAGTATTTT.

This clonotype was found a few times. The chain joins TRBV7-2 to TRBJ2-3; 12 bases are a match to TRBD2. CDR1 SGHTA and CDR2 FQGNSA come from the germline V gene. CDR3 length: 15 residues. Losses at the gene ends were 3 bases for V and 7 bases for J; bases not matched to a gene: 5. The DNA for the CDR3 is TGTGCCAGCAGCTTCCCTAGCGGGGGGGCCCATACGCAGTATTTT. Protein sequence: CASSFPSGGAHTQYF.

This clonotype has only a few counts. The chain employs TRBV2 and TRBJ2-1; TRBD2 might be the D (6 bases). The ends were cut back, 1 base at V and 5 bases at J, with 12 bases in the middle. Germline CDR1 and CDR2: SNHLY and FYNNEI. This CDR3 is 15 amino acids long. As DNA, the CDR3 is TGTGCCAGCAGTGAAGACCTAGCGAGCAACAATGAGCAGTTCTTC. Translation: CASSEDLASNNEQFF. Complete variable domain (other parts from reference TRBV2 and TRBJ2-1): EPEVTQTPSHQVTQMGQEVILRCVPISNHLYFYWYRQILGQKVEFLVSFYNNEISEKSEIFDDQFSVERPDGSNFTLKIRSTKLEDSAMYFCASSEDLASNNEQFFGPGTRLTVL.

The chain joins TRBV7-9 to TRBJ1-1, with 8 bases matching TRBD1. The CDR3 covers 15 residues. CDR1 and CDR2 from the germline V gene are SEHNR and FQNEAQ (reference sequence). Trimming took 5 bases from V and 2 from J; bases not matched to a gene: 7. CDR3 loop: CASSRAGGFNTEAFF. CDR3 DNA: TGTGCCAGCAGCCGGGCAGGGGGCTTTAACACTGAAGCTTTCTTT.

This clonotype came up a few times. The V call is TRBV2, the J call TRBJ1-1; 9 positions agree with TRBD1. CDR3 length: 16 residues. Germline CDR1 reads SNHLY; CDR2 reads FYNNEI. Unmatched junction bases numbered 14, after V lost 11 bases and J lost 1 base. The CDR3 nucleotides read TGTGCCTCGAAACAGGGGGCGTCCCCTAGGAACACTGAAGCTTTCTTT. Its protein is CASKQGASPRNTEAFF.

The rearrangement joins TRBV7-2 to TRBJ2-1; a possible D gene is TRBD2 (6 bases). Trimming took off 5 bases at V and 2 bases at J, with 16 bases between the two ends. Germline values: CDR1 SGHTA, CDR2 FQGNSA. This CDR3 region has 16 residues. The CDR3 DNA sequence: TGTACCAGCAGCACGCCCCCCGGGGGAACCTACAATGAGCAGTTCTTC. Translating it yields CTSSTPPGGTYNEQFF.

This clonotype was observed a handful of times. The rearrangement links TRBV12-3 or TRBV12-4 to TRBJ2-5; the match to TRBD2 covers 12 bases. CDR3 length: 15 amino acids. V was pared by 6 bases and J by 5 bases, with 7 bases of the junction left unmatched. The CDR3 here is CASSLAGGPSETQYF. The DNA for the CDR3 is TGTGCCAGCAGCCTAGCGGGGGGGCCGAGTGAGACCCAGTACTTC.

In this sample, this clonotype turned up many times. The V gene is TRBV6-2 or TRBV6-3, the J gene TRBJ2-1; D not resolved. The germline V gene encodes CDR1 MNHEY and CDR2 SVGEGT. Trimming stripped 8 bases from V and 0 bases from J, with 8 bases between. CDR3 size: 13 residues. This CDR3 is CASSQFSYNEQFF. The CDR3 DNA reads TGTGCCAGCTCCCAATTCTCCTACAATGAGCAGTTCTTC.

This clonotype was detected only a few times. The CDR3 loop is CASSATGGNQPQHF. CDR3 bases: TGTGCCAGCAGCGCTACAGGGGGCAATCAGCCCCAGCATTTT. V is TRBV7-2 and J is TRBJ1-5, with TRBD1 identical over 7 bases. V shed 5 bases and J 2 bases; nucleotides not matched to a gene: 3. The CDR3 loop spans 14 amino acids. Germline V CDR1 and CDR2: SGHTA, FQGNSA.

This clonotype was detected a few times. The rearrangement uses TRBV2 and TRBJ2-3; either TRBD1 or TRBD2 may supply D (9 bases each). The CDR3 loop spans 19 amino acids. Germline-derived CDR1 and CDR2 are SNHLY and FYNNEI. Trimming cost V 8 bases and J 4 bases, with 31 bases left between them. CDR3 protein: CASLTGGSWLAGLADTQYF. The CDR3 DNA sequence: TGTGCCAGCTTAACAGGGGGCTCTTGGCTAGCGGGGTTAGCAGATACGCAGTATTTT.

This clonotype was observed many times. The chain uses TRBV21-1 and TRBJ2-3; TRBD1 was called by the table and not checked on the DNA. TRBV21-1 is a pseudogene. The CDR3 contains 17 residues. This CDR3 is CASSKAGTGNSTDTQYF. DNA for the CDR3: TGTGCCAGCAGCAAAGCCGGGACAGGAAATAGCACAGATACGCAGTATTTT.